Shown below are 30 T cell receptor beta chains from a single sample sequenced in a study of shared clonotypes between healthy human individuals. Only in-frame clones appear in the TCRdb table, and some are missing; sequencing was by immunoSEQ multiplex PCR. The sample has approximately 1,500,000 clones; approximately 98% are singletons. The material sequenced was naive CD4+ T cells sorted from blood. Subset given: CD45RA+ positively selected. The receptors originated from a young man in good health.

The chain couples TRBV5-5 to TRBJ2-7; possibly TRBD1 or TRBD2 for D (5 bases each). There are 14 residues in the CDR3. Trimming left V 2 bases short and J 6 bases short, with 15 bases between. The germline V gene has CDR1 SGHKS and CDR2 YYEKEE (reference sequence). CDR3 nucleotide sequence: TGTGCCAGCAGCTTCGGACACCGGGCGGGCGAGCAGTACTTC. It codes for CASSFGHRAGEQYF.

This clone was counted between two and nine times. V is TRBV30 and J is TRBJ1-2; D gene ambiguous. Per germline, CDR1 GTSNPN and CDR2 SVGIG (reference sequence). V shed 1 base and J shed 4 bases, with 7 bases lying between them. This CDR3 has 12 residues. CDR3 amino acids: CAWSGNSYGYTF. The CDR3 DNA is TGTGCCTGGAGTGGAAATTCCTATGGCTACACCTTC.

The V call is TRBV4-3, the J call TRBJ2-2, with TRBD2 as a possible D gene (7 bases). This CDR3 has 15 residues. Germline V gene sequence: CDR1 LGHNA, CDR2 YSLEER. The germline V and J ends were trimmed by 2 bases and 5 bases, with 12 bases remaining between them. CDR3 amino acids: CASSQRGGATGELFF. The CDR3 DNA follows: TGCGCCAGCAGCCAACGCGGGGGCGCAACCGGGGAGCTGTTTTTT.

The chain recombines TRBV19 with TRBJ1-2; 7 bases fit TRBD1. The CDR3 is made up of 13 amino acids. With V trimmed by 9 bases and J by 1 base, 5 bases remained unmatched. Germline-derived CDR1 and CDR2 are LNHDA and SQIVND (reference sequence). CDR3 amino acids: CASGTALNYGYTF. For the CDR3, the DNA is TGTGCCAGCGGGACAGCTCTTAACTATGGCTACACCTTC.

The chain couples TRBV6-1 to TRBJ2-3; no definite D call. The CDR3 extends over 14 amino acids. V shed 2 bases and J shed 6 bases, with 12 bases lying between them. Germline V gives CDR1 MNHNS, CDR2 SASEGT. This CDR3 is CASSESPARDTQYF. The CDR3 nucleotides read TGTGCCAGCAGTGAATCCCCAGCTAGGGATACGCAGTATTTT.

The chain joins TRBV9 to TRBJ2-1; TRBD2 agrees at 12 bases. J gave up 7 bases and V 4 bases, and 6 bases lay outside the gene matches. The CDR3 consists of 15 residues. Germline V lookup: CDR1 SGDLS, CDR2 YYNGEE. The CDR3 loop reads CASSSWTSGINEQFF. As DNA, the CDR3 is TGTGCCAGCAGCTCGTGGACTAGCGGGATAAATGAGCAGTTCTTC.

The CDR3 sequence: CASSLGELGGPQETQYF. The CDR3 region has the DNA TGTGCCAGCAGTTTGGGGGAATTGGGTGGACCACAAGAGACCCAGTACTTC. This chain uses TRBV28 with TRBJ2-5; D could derive from TRBD1 or TRBD2 (5 bases each). CDR3 size: 17 residues. V lost 3 bases and J 2 bases, leaving 19 bases between the germline ends. Looked up from germline, CDR1 is MDHEN and CDR2 is SYDVKM.

The genes are TRBV5-4 and TRBJ2-5; D is possibly TRBD1 or TRBD2 (6 bases each). Per the germline V gene, CDR1 is SGHNT and CDR2 is YYREEE (reference sequence). The CDR3 consists of 14 residues. The ends were cut back, 0 bases at V and 6 bases at J, with 12 bases in the middle. CDR3: CASSLAGGGKTQYF. In DNA, the CDR3 is TGTGCCAGCAGCTTGGCCGGGGGCGGAAAGACCCAGTACTTC.

The chain is built from TRBV7-8 and TRBJ2-7, with 7 bases aligning to TRBD2. The CDR3 runs to 14 residues. The V gene end was trimmed by 5 bases and the J gene end by 4 bases; junction bases not matched to a gene: 8. CDR1 and CDR2 (germline): SGHVS, FQNEAQ. In nucleotides, the CDR3 is TGTGCCAGCAGCGACCAGGGACTACTTTACGAGCAGTACTTC. Protein sequence: CASSDQGLLYEQYF.

The V and J genes are TRBV18 and TRBJ1-2, with 7 positions matching TRBD1. The CDR3 covers 15 residues. Germline values: CDR1 KGHSH, CDR2 LQKENI. V was pared by 3 bases and J by 2 bases, with 6 bases of the junction left unmatched. This CDR3 is CASSPPGQENYGYTF. The CDR3 bases are TGTGCCAGCTCACCGCCTGGACAGGAAAACTATGGCTACACCTTC.

This rearrangement joins TRBV30 to TRBJ2-7; D gene ambiguous. With 0 bases removed from V and 0 bases from J, the gap between germline ends came to 21 bases. Germline CDR1 is GTSNPN and CDR2 is SVGIG (reference sequence). The CDR3 sequence is 18 residues long. The CDR3 nucleotides read TGTGCCTGGAGTGTATTGGGCCAGCCGAGGCCTTTCTCCTACGAGCAGTACTTC. This sequence encodes CAWSVLGQPRPFSYEQYF.

V gene TRBV9 combines with J gene TRBJ2-7; tentatively, D is TRBD1 (6 bases). The length of the CDR3 is 14 residues. V lost 3 bases and J 3 bases, leaving 13 bases between the germline ends. The germline V gene has CDR1 SGDLS and CDR2 YYNGEE. The CDR3 DNA reads as TGTGCCAGCAGCGGTCCGGGACACGGCTACGAGCAGTACTTC. It encodes CASSGPGHGYEQYF.

The rearrangement joins TRBV18 to TRBJ2-2; 8 bases are shared with TRBD2. Germline V CDR1 and CDR2: KGHSH, LQKENI. CDR3 length equals 14 residues. The junction had 2 bases not matched to a gene; V was cut back by 1 base and J by 7 bases. The CDR3 DNA reads TGTGCCAGCTCACCACTAGCGGGAAGCGGGGAGCTGTTTTTT. Its protein product is CASSPLAGSGELFF.

The genes are TRBV19 and TRBJ2-5; D remains ambiguous. The CDR3 contains 14 residues. Germline CDR1 and CDR2: LNHDA and SQIVND (reference sequence). Between the trimmed V and J ends, which lost 0 bases and 4 bases, there was a span of 9 bases. DNA for the CDR3: TGTGCCAGTAGTATAGATCACTACAGAGAGACCCAGTACTTC. This translates into CASSIDHYRETQYF.

This clone was seen only once. V and J are TRBV27 and TRBJ2-2; D is possibly TRBD1 or TRBD2 (5 bases each). The CDR3 extends over 16 amino acids. Germline CDR1 is MNHEY and CDR2 is SMNVEV (reference sequence). V gave up 3 bases and J gave up 0 bases, with 11 bases separating them. The CDR3, as DNA: TGTGCCAGCAGTTTTGGGTGGGGACCGAACACCGGGGAGCTGTTTTTT. Its translation: CASSFGWGPNTGELFF.

The V gene is TRBV29-1, the J gene TRBJ1-5, with D unclear. CDR1 is SQVTM, CDR2 ANQGSEA, per germline. Trimming stripped 5 bases from V and 2 bases from J, with 13 bases between. The CDR3 length is 14 residues. In nucleotides, the CDR3 is TGCAGCGTTAGTATTGATTGGGGCAATCAGCCCCAGCATTTT. It is translated as CSVSIDWGNQPQHF.

This chain uses TRBV28 with TRBJ1-1, with 8 bases lining up with TRBD1. The germline CDR1 and CDR2 sequences are MDHEN and SYDVKM. V was clipped by 2 bases and J by 1 base; unmatched bases: 6. The CDR3 extends over 16 amino acids. The CDR3 sequence is CASSLTLDRENTEAFF. CDR3 nucleotide sequence: TGTGCCAGCAGTTTAACTTTGGACAGGGAGAACACTGAAGCTTTCTTT. Filled out from reference TRBV28 and TRBJ1-1, the complete variable domain reads DVKVTQSSRYLVKRTGEKVFLECVQDMDHENMFWYRQDPGLGLRLIYFSYDVKMKEKGDIPEGYSVSREKKERFSLILESASTNQTSMYLCASSLTLDRENTEAFFGQGTRLTVV.

The chain recombines TRBV5-1 with TRBJ1-1; D perhaps matches TRBD1 (5 bases). V lost 3 bases, J lost 1 base, and 10 bases lay in between. Germline V gene lookup returns CDR1 SGHRS and CDR2 YFSETQ. The CDR3 consists of 14 residues. The CDR3 region is CASSWRDPNTEAFF. The CDR3 DNA is TGCGCCAGCAGCTGGAGGGACCCGAACACTGAAGCTTTCTTT.

V gene TRBV28 combines with J gene TRBJ2-7; D may be TRBD1 (6 bases). Germline lookup yields CDR1 MDHEN and CDR2 SYDVKM. Trimming shortened V by 7 bases and J by 7 bases, and 20 bases separated the two germline ends. The CDR3 totals 14 residues. The CDR3 DNA follows: TGTGCCAGCAACGGGGCAGGGGATCCTAGTGAGCAGTACTTC. The encoded protein is CASNGAGDPSEQYF. Looking up the rest from reference TRBV28 and TRBJ2-7 gives the full variable domain: DVKVTQSSRYLVKRTGEKVFLECVQDMDHENMFWYRQDPGLGLRLIYFSYDVKMKEKGDIPEGYSVSREKKERFSLILESASTNQTSMYLCASNGAGDPSEQYFGPGTRLTVT.

The J gene is TRBJ2-5, the V gene TRBV30, with TRBD2 as a possible D gene (5 bases). This CDR3 is 13 amino acids long. Trimming removed 0 bases from V and 9 bases from J, with 14 bases in between. Germline V CDR1 and CDR2: GTSNPN, SVGIG (reference sequence). CDR3 DNA sequence: TGTGCCTGGAGTGTAGAGGGAGCGCGATCCCAGTACTTC. Residues: CAWSVEGARSQYF.

The J gene is TRBJ2-7, the V gene TRBV4-3, with D uncertain. Germline V lookup: CDR1 LGHNA, CDR2 YSLEER. The CDR3 consists of 16 residues. Trimming left V 0 bases short and J 3 bases short, with 15 bases between. CDR3 in amino acids: CASSQELGLRNYEQYF. The CDR3 DNA follows: TGCGCCAGCAGCCAAGAATTAGGGCTTCGGAACTACGAGCAGTACTTC.

In this sample, this clone turned up once. The rearrangement uses TRBV6-1 and TRBJ2-3; D remains ambiguous. Germline V gene sequence: CDR1 MNHNS, CDR2 SASEGT. The CDR3 has 16 residues. Trimming cost V 2 bases and J 1 base, with 13 bases left between them. The CDR3 DNA reads as TGTGCCAGCAGTGAAAGTTTGGGCGTAGGCACAGATACGCAGTATTTT. It encodes CASSESLGVGTDTQYF.

This chain connects TRBV9 to TRBJ2-1, with 11 bases fitting TRBD2. Trimming cost V 0 bases and J 6 bases; bases outside gene matches: 8. The CDR3 extends over 17 amino acids. CDR1 and CDR2 (germline): SGDLS, YYNGEE. The CDR3 sequence: CASSVALTSGVLNEQFF. The DNA of the CDR3 is TGTGCCAGCAGCGTAGCTCTGACTAGCGGGGTGCTCAATGAGCAGTTCTTC.

This rearrangement joins TRBV11-3 to TRBJ2-3, with TRBD2 matching 8 bases. After removal of 5 bases from V and 6 bases from J, the junction contained 10 bases not matched to a gene. The CDR3 spans 15 residues. Germline V gene lookup returns CDR1 SGHNT and CDR2 YENEEA. In DNA form, the CDR3 reads TGTGCCAGCAGCCCCCAGCGGGAGAGGGGCGATACGCAGTATTTT. This sequence encodes CASSPQRERGDTQYF.

The V and J genes are TRBV5-4 and TRBJ2-3, with 8 bases aligning to TRBD1. Germline V gene data show CDR1 as SGHNT and CDR2 as YYREEE (reference sequence). The V segment lost 5 bases and the J segment 0 bases; nucleotides outside the gene matches: 2. The CDR3 runs 14 residues. CDR3 sequence (DNA): TGTGCCAGCAGGCAGGGGGCTAGCACAGATACGCAGTATTTT. This sequence encodes CASRQGASTDTQYF. Full variable domain (outside the CDR3, taken from reference TRBV5-4 and TRBJ2-3): ETGVTQSPTHLIKTRGQQVTLRCSSQSGHNTVSWYQQALGQGPQFIFQYYREEENGRGNFPPRFSGLQFPNYSSELNVNALELDDSALYLCASRQGASTDTQYFGPGTRLTVL.

This clone was counted a single time. The rearrangement links TRBV27 to TRBJ2-2; 8 positions match TRBD2. The ends lost 6 bases at V and 4 bases at J; junction bases unmatched: 7. Germline V gives CDR1 MNHEY, CDR2 SMNVEV (reference sequence). This CDR3 has 15 residues. CDR3 residues: CASRAAGVSTGELFF. DNA for the CDR3: TGTGCCAGCAGGGCAGCGGGAGTAAGCACCGGGGAGCTGTTTTTT.

The rearrangement uses TRBV7-2 and TRBJ2-1, with a tentative D call TRBD2 (6 bases). The CDR3 sequence is 16 residues long. The germline V and J ends were trimmed by 5 bases and 4 bases, with 18 bases remaining between them. Per the germline V gene, CDR1 is SGHTA and CDR2 is FQGNSA. The CDR3 region is CASSLQPGREYNEQFF. CDR3 DNA sequence: TGTGCCAGCAGCCTCCAACCGGGTCGGGAGTACAATGAGCAGTTCTTC.

The CDR3 DNA is TGTGCCAGCAGTGAAGGACAGGAGGGCACTGAAGCTTTCTTT. Its protein product is CASSEGQEGTEAFF. The chain links TRBV6-1 to TRBJ1-1, with a weak D call TRBD1 (6 bases). The CDR3 is 14 residues long. The germline CDR1 and CDR2 sequences are MNHNS and SASEGT. V lost 1 base, J lost 4 bases, and 10 bases lay in between.

The CDR3 sequence is CASSSVAWGTGRLPQYF. The CDR3 coding sequence is TGCGCCAGCTCCTCCGTCGCGTGGGGGACAGGGAGACTACCGCAGTACTTC. The chain uses TRBV5-1 and TRBJ2-7; 9 nucleotides match TRBD1. CDR1 and CDR2 (germline): SGHRS, YFSETQ. This CDR3 is 17 amino acids long. Germline trimming cut 7 bases from V and 9 bases from J; bases unmatched to any gene: 23. Complete variable domain (other parts from reference TRBV5-1 and TRBJ2-7): KAGVTQTPRYLIKTRGQQVTLSCSPISGHRSVSWYQQTPGQGLQFLFEYFSETQRNKGNFPGRFSGRQFSNSRSEMNVSTLELGDSALYLCASSSVAWGTGRLPQYFGPGTRLTVT.

This clone was counted once. The CDR3 region has the DNA TGTGCCAGCATAGTGGACAGTCGTTACGAGCAGTACTTC. It translates to CASIVDSRYEQYF. The chain couples TRBV2 to TRBJ2-7; maybe TRBD1 (6 bases). Per germline, CDR1 SNHLY and CDR2 FYNNEI. This CDR3 comprises 13 residues. Trimming pared 7 bases from V and 4 bases from J, leaving 14 bases between. The full variable domain, its missing parts supplied by reference TRBV2 and TRBJ2-7, is EPEVTQTPSHQVTQMGQEVILRCVPISNHLYFYWYRQILGQKVEFLVSFYNNEISEKSEIFDDQFSVERPDGSNFTLKIRSTKLEDSAMYFCASIVDSRYEQYFGPGTRLTVT.